These 10 T cell receptor beta chains were sequenced from one sample in a study of response to subunit inactivated influenza vaccine listed by TCRdb under 2018. The library came from RT-PCR. The sequencer listed for this sample is Illumina HiSeq 2500. In TCRdb, the public reads were trimmed at Q25 with fastp and aligned with MiXCR, with productive beta chains retained. Duplicate CDR3 protein sequences are folded into a single record with the most common DNA and genes. The sample table holds around 570,000 distinct CDR3 sequences, of which 7.6% were seen once. The ten largest account for approximately 13% of the sample. The sample was PBMCs from blood, taken less than 30 months after vaccination. These receptors all stem from a man between 50 and 75 years old who received an inactivated influenza vaccine. Donor details come from another sample of the same person, matched by shared clones.

There are many counts of this clonotype. This chain uses TRBV6-5 with TRBJ1-5; no definite D call. V gave up 0 bases and J gave up 4 bases, with 10 bases separating them. This CDR3 is 15 amino acids long. Germline V CDR1 and CDR2: MNHEY, SVGAGI. CDR3 protein: CASSYSSGRNQPQHF. The CDR3 DNA is TGTGCCAGCAGTTACTCGTCGGGGAGGAATCAGCCCCAGCATTTT.

The chain uses TRBV11-2 and TRBJ2-5; D perhaps matches TRBD1 (6 bases). This CDR3 is built from 13 residues. Germline V gene data show CDR1 as SGHAT and CDR2 as FQNNGV. V lost 11 bases to trimming and J lost 2 bases, with 15 bases between them. The CDR3: CASAKTGQETQYF. DNA for the CDR3: TGTGCCTCCGCCAAGACAGGTCAAGAGACCCAGTACTTC. Drawing the rest from reference TRBV11-2 and TRBJ2-5, the complete variable domain is EAGVAQSPRYKIIEKRQSVAFWCNPISGHATLYWYQQILGQGPKLLIQFQNNGVVDDSQLPKDRFSAERLKGVDSTLKIQPAKLEDSAVYLCASAKTGQETQYFGPGTRLLVL.

The chain uses TRBV18 and TRBJ2-5; 10 nucleotides match TRBD1. The V gene end was trimmed by 3 bases and the J gene end by 7 bases; junction bases not matched to a gene: 8. CDR3 size: 15 residues. Germline loops: CDR1 KGHSH, CDR2 LQKENI. The CDR3: CASSPSGQGYWTQYF. In DNA, the CDR3 is TGTGCCAGCTCACCCTCGGGACAGGGGTACTGGACCCAGTACTTC.

A few counts support this clonotype. V and J are TRBV7-9 and TRBJ2-1; D is perhaps TRBD2 (6 bases). Per the germline V gene, CDR1 is SEHNR and CDR2 is FQNEAQ (reference sequence). V lost 6 bases and J lost 8, with 14 bases in between. The CDR3 loop spans 13 amino acids. The CDR3 is CASRSVGGYEQFF. The CDR3 DNA follows: TGTGCCAGCAGATCAGTCGGGGGTTATGAGCAGTTCTTC.

Only a few counts were recorded for this clonotype. The rearrangement links TRBV18 to TRBJ2-5; D ambiguous. Germline V gene data show CDR1 as KGHSH and CDR2 as LQKENI. The CDR3 length is 12 residues. The V and J ends lost 0 bases and 5 bases respectively, with 4 bases between them. CDR3 in amino acids: CASSPPLETQYF. CDR3 coding DNA: TGTGCCAGCTCACCACCGCTCGAGACCCAGTACTTC.

This clonotype was seen a few times. The V call is TRBV18, the J call TRBJ1-1; 7 bases line up with TRBD1. CDR1 is KGHSH, CDR2 LQKENI, per germline. The V and J ends lost 3 bases and 7 bases, in that order; junction bases with no gene match: 5. This CDR3 comprises 13 residues. The CDR3, as DNA: TGTGCCAGCTCACCTCGACGGGACAGTGAAGCTTTCTTT. Protein product: CASSPRRDSEAFF.

This chain links TRBV6-1 with TRBJ2-1; possible D gene TRBD2, 5 bases. The ends were cut back, 2 bases at V and 3 bases at J, with 11 bases in the middle. Germline loops: CDR1 MNHNS, CDR2 SASEGT. The CDR3 has 15 residues. CDR3 region: CASSEIAGIYNEQFF. The CDR3 nucleotides read TGTGCCAGCAGTGAAATCGCCGGGATCTACAATGAGCAGTTCTTC.

This rearrangement joins TRBV18 to TRBJ2-5; D is unclear. The CDR3 spans 14 residues. Germline assignment: CDR1 KGHSH and CDR2 LQKENI. The V end was cut by 8 bases, the J end by 1 base, with 14 bases between. CDR3 in amino acids: CASARTSFQETQYF. CDR3 DNA: TGTGCCAGCGCCCGGACCAGCTTCCAAGAGACCCAGTACTTC.

The chain has TRBV29-1 and TRBJ1-2; a possible D gene is TRBD1 (5 bases). The V and J ends lost 2 bases and 5 bases respectively, with 15 bases between them. CDR3 size: 14 residues. Germline CDR1 reads SQVTM; CDR2 reads ANQGSEA. In DNA, the CDR3 is TGCAGCGTTGAATGGGCCACCGGGGGATATGGCTACACCTTC. It codes for CSVEWATGGYGYTF. Using reference TRBV29-1 and TRBJ1-2 for the parts outside the CDR3, the full variable domain is SAVISQKPSRDICQRGTSLTIQCQVDSQVTMMFWYRQQPGQSLTLIATANQGSEATYESGFVIDKFPISRPNLTFSTLTVSNMSPEDSSIYLCSVEWATGGYGYTFGSGTRLTVV.

The chain is built from TRBV6-1 and TRBJ1-2, with D perhaps TRBD1 (5 bases). The V and J ends lost 6 bases and 5 bases respectively, with 16 bases between them. The CDR3 consists of 14 residues. Germline values: CDR1 MNHNS, CDR2 SASEGT. This CDR3 reads CASRAGFSTYGYTF. The CDR3 coding sequence is TGTGCCAGCAGGGCAGGGTTCTCAACATATGGCTACACCTTC.